This TCR beta chain was recorded in a study of blood T cell repertoires in COVID-19. Study as a whole: The origin of the acute and convalescent COVID-19 samples was the United States, Italy and Spain. T cells, B-cell-depleted T cells, or PBMCs supplied cDNA or gDNA.

Per the study methods: From reference gene primer amplification, estimates of nucleated cell counts were derived. Clones were sequenced by immunoSEQ multiplex PCR, and TCRdb holds only the in-frame ones, with some missing. D and trimming were read from the DNA, whereas the V and J calls and clone size are those reported in that table. Seen here are fewer than 400,000 clones, over 70% observed once, and the top ten hold around 3%. Sequencing was done on a sample of peripheral blood. This TCR derives from a man aged 30 to 45 with active or convalescent COVID-19.

CDR3 region: CASSFQNSAYNEQFF. CDR3 coding DNA: TGTGCCAGCAGTTTCCAAAATAGCGCATACAATGAGCAGTTCTTC. V gene TRBV28 combines with J gene TRBJ2-1, with a weak D call TRBD2 (5 bases). Deletions cut 3 bases from V and 4 bases from J, with 13 bases between. The CDR3 consists of 15 residues. Germline V gene lookup returns CDR1 MDHEN and CDR2 SYDVKM.